This paragraph covers one TCR beta chain sequence. What it recognizes is unknown. The source of the sample is a study of blood T cells in healthy people across ages. Study at large: Template switching caught about one barcoded beta molecule for each two T cells. Broader study findings: Leaving the PBMCs unsorted stopped any conclusive comparison of naive versus antigen-experienced cells. Both naive CD4+ cell counts and diversity were greater in long-lived donors than in aged donors.

From germline, CDR1 is DFQATT and CDR2 SNEGSKA (reference sequence). This CDR3 contains 14 residues. For the second PCR, which ran for about 7 to 12 cycles, a sample-barcoded 5' primer and a J-beta primer mix were used. A template-switch adaptor containing 12 random nucleotides labeled each cDNA molecule. Each CDR3 protein is one row after TCRdb ran MiXCR on the 5' RACE reads. The sample shows fewer than 800,000 distinct CDR3 sequences, around 45% of them seen only once. The chain links TRBV20-1 to TRBJ2-5; a possible D gene is TRBD1 (6 bases). The J call may be incorrect, as the DNA end agrees better with TRBJ2-7. The origin of this receptor is a woman in her fifties or sixties in good health. Specimen: blood. Written as DNA, the CDR3 is TGCAGTGCTAGGGGGTCTCAGGGGATTAACGAGCAGTACTTC. It is translated as CSARGSQGINEQYF.